Shown below are 2 T cell receptor beta chains from a single sample sequenced in a study of CD8+CD57+ T cells in acquired aplastic anemia. Template material for TCR beta VDJ and CDR3 profiling consisted of genomic DNA. TCRdb reprocessed the reads with MiXCR, giving one entry per CDR3 protein. The table has 50,000 to 70,000 distinct CDR3 sequences, about 50% seen once; the top ten hold 2% to 2.5%. Input material: sorted CD4+, CD8+, or CD8+CD57+ T cells (not recorded which) from PBMCs. The receptors were gathered from a human donor in good health, serving as a control.

The CDR3 region has the DNA TGTGCCTGGAGTGGAACAGGGACCACTATTCTCACCTTC. It codes for CAWSGTGTTILTF. The rearrangement links TRBV30 to TRBJ1-2; a weak D match, TRBD1 (6 bases). Germline assignment: CDR1 GTSNPN and CDR2 SVGIG (reference sequence). This CDR3 is built from 13 residues. The germline V and J ends were trimmed by 1 base and 13 bases, with 19 bases remaining between them.

This clonotype was picked up many times. The J gene is TRBJ2-7, the V gene TRBV4-2; D perhaps matches TRBD1 (6 bases). The ends were cut back, 1 base at V and 6 bases at J, with 10 bases in the middle. This CDR3 comprises 13 residues. CDR1 LGHNA and CDR2 YNFKEQ come from the germline V gene. The CDR3 reads CASSQAGVSEQYF. In nucleotides, the CDR3 is TGTGCCAGCAGCCAAGCAGGGGTATCCGAGCAGTACTTC.